A selection of T cell receptor beta chains follows, all from one sample in a study of CD8 T cells in ankylosing spondylitis. TCRdb itself ran the 5' RACE reads through MiXCR, one entry per CDR3 protein. Seen here are about 320,000 distinct CDR3 sequences, approximately 10% observed once, and the top ten hold roughly 9.2%. Source material: blood, either unsorted or a sorted T cell fraction (not recorded which). All receptors derive from a female donor with ankylosing spondylitis or in good health (not recorded which). CDR3s include the opening cysteine and the closing phenylalanine or tryptophan. D genes are given only for firm matches. Clone size is given for some rows only: seen once, a few or many times, or a class if the clone is expanded.

>TRBV5-1|TRBJ2-1|.|TRBD1
CASVTGGQGDEQFF
TGCGCCAGCGTCACAGGGGGGCAGGGCGATGAGCAGTTCTTC
>TRBV20-1|TRBJ2-2|few|TRBD1
CSASQGAGTGELFF
TGCAGTGCTAGTCAGGGGGCGGGCACCGGGGAGCTGTTTTTT
>TRBV20-1|TRBJ2-1|many|.
CSAPSGGGWGEQFF
TGCAGTGCTCCCTCGGGTGGTGGCTGGGGTGAGCAGTTCTTC
>TRBV11-1|TRBJ1-1|many|.
CASSLWGRGVTEAFF
TGTGCCAGCAGCTTATGGGGCCGGGGGGTAACTGAAGCTTTCTTT
>TRBV6-1|TRBJ1-2|.|.
CASRLNYGYTF
TGTGCCAGCCGATTGAACTATGGCTACACCTTC
>TRBV6-1|TRBJ2-7|many|TRBD1
CASRWTGHSYEQYF
TGTGCCAGCAGGTGGACAGGCCATTCCTACGAGCAGTACTTC
>TRBV20-1|TRBJ2-5|.|TRBD2
CSASRGEREAETQYF
TGCAGTGCTAGTAGAGGGGAGCGGGAGGCTGAGACCCAGTACTTC
>TRBV11-2|TRBJ2-5|few|TRBD1
CASSSQGARQETQYF
TGTGCCAGCAGCTCACAGGGGGCAAGGCAAGAGACCCAGTACTTC
>TRBV7-9|TRBJ2-3|many|TRBD1
CASSSGQGADTQYF
TGTGCCAGCAGCTCCGGACAGGGTGCAGATACGCAGTATTTT
>TRBV7-9|TRBJ1-5|few|TRBD1
CASSLGTGSHSNQPQHF
TGTGCCAGCAGCTTGGGGACAGGAAGTCATAGCAATCAGCCCCAGCATTTT
>TRBV15|TRBJ2-3|few|.
CATSTGEIRTDTQYF
TGTGCCACCAGCACAGGGGAGATCCGCACAGATACGCAGTATTTT
>TRBV5-4|TRBJ1-5|.|.
CASSYTGQPSNQPQHF
TGTGCCAGCAGTTATACGGGGCAACCGAGCAATCAGCCCCAGCATTTT
>TRBV18|TRBJ2-2|many|.
CASSPFSFTGELFF
TGTGCCAGCTCACCATTCTCCTTCACCGGGGAGCTGTTTTTT
>TRBV12-3/TRBV12-4|TRBJ1-1|many|TRBD1
CATRGDRGKEAFF
TGTGCCACCAGGGGAGACAGGGGAAAAGAAGCTTTCTTT
>TRBV20-1|TRBJ2-7|many|.
CSAGTDLYEQYF
TGCAGTGCTGGTACCGATCTCTACGAGCAGTACTTC
>TRBV6-8|TRBJ2-7|.|.
CASSYPATEIYEQYF
TGTGCCAGCAGTTACCCTGCGACAGAGATCTACGAGCAGTACTTC
>TRBV5-1|TRBJ2-2|.|.
CASSTLDSSNTGELFF
TGCGCCAGCAGCACCCTGGACAGCTCGAACACCGGGGAGCTGTTTTTT
>TRBV20-1|TRBJ2-1|many|TRBD2
CSARDLLLAGGFNEQFF
TGCAGTGCTAGAGATCTTCTCTTAGCGGGAGGGTTTAATGAGCAGTTCTTC
>TRBV2|TRBJ2-3|few|TRBD2
CASIGRTKITSGGGADTQYF
TGTGCCAGCATTGGACGGACAAAGATCACTAGCGGGGGGGGCGCAGATACGCAGTATTTT
>TRBV25-1|TRBJ1-1|many|.
CASSAPGTEHSEAFF
TGTGCCAGCAGTGCCCCGGGGACCGAACACTCTGAAGCTTTCTTT
>TRBV4-2|TRBJ1-6|many|.
CASSLLGGTDNSPLHF
TGTGCCAGCAGCCTTCTAGGGGGGACGGATAATTCACCCCTCCACTTT
>TRBV10-3|TRBJ2-5|many|TRBD2
CAASRLAGESGTQYF
TGTGCCGCCTCCAGGTTAGCGGGAGAGAGCGGGACCCAGTACTTC
>TRBV20-1|TRBJ2-7|many|TRBD2
CSASFSGGNSYEQYF
TGCAGTGCTAGTTTTAGCGGGGGCAATTCCTACGAGCAGTACTTC
>TRBV5-1|TRBJ2-7|many|TRBD2
CASSVRELTYEQYF
TGCGCCAGCAGCGTGCGGGAGCTAACCTACGAGCAGTACTTC
>TRBV12-3/TRBV12-4|TRBJ2-7|.|.
CASTGTPSSYEQYF
TGTGCCAGCACCGGGACACCGAGCTCCTACGAGCAGTACTTC
>TRBV6-1|TRBJ2-1|many|TRBD2
CASSLAGKYNEQFF
TGTGCCAGCAGCCTAGCGGGAAAGTACAATGAGCAGTTCTTC
>TRBV12-3/TRBV12-4|TRBJ1-2|many|TRBD1
CASSQGQNYGYTF
TGTGCCAGCAGCCAGGGACAGAACTATGGCTACACCTTC
>TRBV18|TRBJ2-1|few|TRBD2
CASSTRAGEAYNEQFF
TGTGCCAGCTCAACAAGAGCGGGAGAGGCCTACAATGAGCAGTTCTTC
>TRBV6-5|TRBJ2-5|.|TRBD2
CASSYSRGAQETQYF
TGTGCCAGCAGTTACTCGCGGGGGGCCCAAGAGACCCAGTACTTC
>TRBV12-3/TRBV12-4|TRBJ1-6|few|TRBD1
CASRQTGVNSPLHF
TGTGCCAGCAGACAGACAGGGGTTAATTCACCCCTCCACTTT
>TRBV5-1|TRBJ2-1|.|.
CASSLATGTPGEQFF
TGCGCCAGCAGCTTGGCAACCGGGACACCGGGTGAGCAGTTCTTC
>TRBV29-1|TRBJ2-7|many|.
CSVESGSTYEQYF
TGCAGCGTTGAATCTGGCAGCACCTACGAGCAGTACTTC
>TRBV7-2|TRBJ2-7|many|TRBD2
CASSLARLADSYEQYF
TGTGCCAGCAGCTTAGCTAGACTAGCGGATTCCTACGAGCAGTACTTC
>TRBV28|TRBJ2-2|many|.
CASSPPPRGNTGELFF
TGTGCCAGCAGTCCTCCTCCGCGGGGGAACACCGGGGAGCTGTTTTTT
>TRBV6-5|TRBJ1-2|many|.
CASSYSGGASRGYTF
TGTGCCAGCAGTTACTCGGGGGGGGCTTCACGGGGCTACACCTTC
>TRBV7-9|TRBJ2-4|many|.
CASSSLDVSKNIQYF
TGTGCCAGCAGCTCTCTCGATGTCAGCAAAAACATTCAGTACTTC
>TRBV20-1|TRBJ2-7|many|.
CSARPLSRLVF
TGCAGTGCTAGACCCTTATCGCGGCTAGTCTTC
>TRBV20-1|TRBJ2-1|many|.
CSARDWQHNEQFF
TGCAGTGCTAGAGATTGGCAGCACAATGAGCAGTTCTTC
>TRBV18|TRBJ2-7|many|.
CASSPGRTGTDEQYF
TGTGCCAGCTCACCAGGGCGGACGGGAACGGACGAGCAGTACTTC
>TRBV10-3|TRBJ1-5|many|.
CAISTGQPQHF
TGTGCCATCAGTACGGGTCAGCCCCAGCATTTT
>TRBV7-6|TRBJ1-3|many|TRBD1
CASSPNSGTGAVEF
TGTGCCAGCAGCCCGAATTCCGGGACAGGGGCTGTAGAATTT
>TRBV7-8|TRBJ2-7|.|.
CASSQLRQSIMNYEQYF
TGTGCCAGCAGCCAACTTAGACAGTCGATTATGAACTACGAGCAGTACTTC
>TRBV12-3/TRBV12-4|TRBJ1-2|many|TRBD1
CASSSRGQDHGYTF
TGTGCCAGCAGCTCGAGGGGACAGGACCATGGCTACACCTTC
>TRBV5-1|TRBJ2-5|many|.
CASSLGQAETQYF
TGCGCCAGCAGCTTGGGACAGGCGGAGACCCAGTACTTC
>TRBV6-6|TRBJ2-2|few|TRBD1
CAAGTGHTGELFF
TGTGCGGCCGGGACAGGGCACACCGGGGAGCTGTTTTTT
>TRBV19|TRBJ2-1|many|.
CASTPTDSSYNEQFF
TGTGCCAGTACCCCGACAGACAGCTCCTACAATGAGCAGTTCTTC
>TRBV12-3/TRBV12-4|TRBJ1-1|many|.
CASSPVSGIPTEAFF
TGTGCCAGCAGTCCTGTATCAGGGATCCCCACTGAAGCTTTCTTT
>TRBV5-1|TRBJ2-1|many|.
CASSWPSASSYNEQFF
TGCGCCAGCAGCTGGCCTAGCGCTAGCTCCTACAATGAGCAGTTCTTC
>TRBV20-1|TRBJ2-2|many|TRBD2
CSAAPSGRNTGELFF
TGCAGTGCGGCCCCTAGCGGAAGAAACACCGGGGAGCTGTTTTTT
>TRBV4-2|TRBJ2-1|many|TRBD2
CASRTEAEVAGRTYNEQFF
TGTGCCAGCAGAACCGAGGCAGAGGTAGCGGGGAGGACCTACAATGAGCAGTTCTTC
>TRBV7-2|TRBJ2-3|many|.
CASSLGGALPDTQYF
TGTGCCAGCAGCTTAGGCGGGGCCCTCCCTGATACGCAGTATTTT
>TRBV20-1|TRBJ2-1|many|.
CSAVEVRSYNEQFF
TGCAGTGCTGTCGAGGTGCGCTCCTACAATGAGCAGTTCTTC
>TRBV29-1|TRBJ2-1|once|.
CSVIRMAGSSYNEQFF
TGCAGCGTTATCAGAATGGCGGGAAGCTCCTACAATGAGCAGTTCTTC